This TCR beta chain was recorded in a study of cytomegalovirus exposure and HLA in healthy donors. Study outcomes and limitations: Cytomegalovirus status was reportedly diagnosed by the classifier with high sensitivity and specificity.

Clones were read by immunoSEQ multiplex PCR, and TCRdb kept only the in-frame ones, dropping some. Found here are some 220,000 clones, just over 90% of them singletons; the top ten hold approximately 1.1%. A remark on this clone: Its antigen is not known.

Trimming at V came to 3 bases and at J to 3 bases, leaving 2 bases not matched to a gene. The germline V gene encodes CDR1 MNHEY and CDR2 SMNVEV (reference sequence). CDR3 length: 13 residues. The rearrangement uses TRBV27 and TRBJ2-7, with TRBD2 identical over 7 bases. The sequencing input was PBMCs. The sequence derives from a woman aged 18-30 years in good health and CMV-seronegative. The CDR3 here is CASSFSSGYEQYF. CDR3 in DNA: TGTGCCAGCAGTTTCTCTAGCGGCTACGAGCAGTACTTC.